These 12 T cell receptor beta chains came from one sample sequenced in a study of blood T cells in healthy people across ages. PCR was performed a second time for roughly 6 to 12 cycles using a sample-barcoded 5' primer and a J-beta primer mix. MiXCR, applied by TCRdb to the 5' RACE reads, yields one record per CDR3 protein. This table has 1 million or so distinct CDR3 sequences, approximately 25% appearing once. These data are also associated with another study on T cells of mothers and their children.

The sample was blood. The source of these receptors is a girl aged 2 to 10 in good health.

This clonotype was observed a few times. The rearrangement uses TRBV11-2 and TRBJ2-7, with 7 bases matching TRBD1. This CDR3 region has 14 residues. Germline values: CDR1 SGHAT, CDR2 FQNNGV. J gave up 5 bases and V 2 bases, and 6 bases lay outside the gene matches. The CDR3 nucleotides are TGTGCCAGCAGCTTACAGGGGGTCACCCACGAGCAGTACTTC. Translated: CASSLQGVTHEQYF.

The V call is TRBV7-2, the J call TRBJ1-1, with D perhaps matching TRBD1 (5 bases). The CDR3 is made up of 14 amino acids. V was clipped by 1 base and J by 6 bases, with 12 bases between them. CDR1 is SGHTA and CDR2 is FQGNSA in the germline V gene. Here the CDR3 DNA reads TGTGCCAGCAGCTTAGTCTCGAGGGACTCTGAAGCTTTCTTT. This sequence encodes CASSLVSRDSEAFF.

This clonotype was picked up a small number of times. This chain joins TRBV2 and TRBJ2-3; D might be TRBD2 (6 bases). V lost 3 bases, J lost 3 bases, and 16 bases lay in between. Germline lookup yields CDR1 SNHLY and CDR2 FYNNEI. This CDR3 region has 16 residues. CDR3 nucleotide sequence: TGTGCCAGCAGTGATTTGATAGCGGAGAGTACAGATACGCAGTATTTT. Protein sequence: CASSDLIAESTDTQYF.

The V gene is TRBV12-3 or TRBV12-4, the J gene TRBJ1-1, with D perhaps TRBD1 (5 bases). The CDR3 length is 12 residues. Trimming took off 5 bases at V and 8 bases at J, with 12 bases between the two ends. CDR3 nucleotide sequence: TGTGCCAGCAGTCCTACAGGCCAAGAAGCTTTCTTT. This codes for CASSPTGQEAFF.

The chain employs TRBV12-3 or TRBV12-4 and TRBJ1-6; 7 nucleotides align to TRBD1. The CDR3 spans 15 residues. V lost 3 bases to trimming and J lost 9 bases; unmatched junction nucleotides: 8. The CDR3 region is CASSLRDSQLSPLHF. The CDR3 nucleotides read TGTGCCAGCAGTTTGAGGGACAGCCAGCTTTCACCCCTCCACTTT.

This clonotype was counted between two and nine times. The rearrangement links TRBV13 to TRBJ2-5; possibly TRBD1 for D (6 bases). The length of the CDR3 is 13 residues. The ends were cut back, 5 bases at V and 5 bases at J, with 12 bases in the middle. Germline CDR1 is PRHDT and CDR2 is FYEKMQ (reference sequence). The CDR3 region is CASSGQGSETQYF. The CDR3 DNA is TGTGCCAGCAGCGGCCAGGGGTCGGAGACCCAGTACTTC.

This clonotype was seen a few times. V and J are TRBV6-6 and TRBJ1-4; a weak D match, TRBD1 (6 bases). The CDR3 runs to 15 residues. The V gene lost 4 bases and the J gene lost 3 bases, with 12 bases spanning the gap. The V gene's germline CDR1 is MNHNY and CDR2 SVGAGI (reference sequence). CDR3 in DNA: TGTGCCAGCAGTTTTCGACAGGTGCCTAATGAAAAACTGTTTTTT. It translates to CASSFRQVPNEKLFF.

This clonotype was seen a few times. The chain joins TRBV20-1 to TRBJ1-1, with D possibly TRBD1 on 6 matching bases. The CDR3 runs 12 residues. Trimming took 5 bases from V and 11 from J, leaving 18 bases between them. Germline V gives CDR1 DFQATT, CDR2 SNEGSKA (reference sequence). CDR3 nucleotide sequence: TGCAGTGCTCCTACACAGGGACGAACGGCTTTCTTT. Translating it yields CSAPTQGRTAFF.

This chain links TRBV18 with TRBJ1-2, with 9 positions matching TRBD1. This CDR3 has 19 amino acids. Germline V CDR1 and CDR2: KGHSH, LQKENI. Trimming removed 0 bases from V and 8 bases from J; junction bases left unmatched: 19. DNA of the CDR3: TGTGCCAGCTCACCACCAGGGTTGAGGGACAGGGAATATATGAAAGGCTACACCTTC. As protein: CASSPPGLRDREYMKGYTF.

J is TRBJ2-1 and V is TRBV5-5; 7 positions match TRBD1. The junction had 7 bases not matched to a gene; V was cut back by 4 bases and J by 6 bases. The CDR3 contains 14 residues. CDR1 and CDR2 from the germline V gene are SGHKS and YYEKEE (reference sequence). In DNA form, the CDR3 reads TGTGCCAGCAGCATGGTGACAGGGATCAATGAGCAGTTCTTC. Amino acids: CASSMVTGINEQFF. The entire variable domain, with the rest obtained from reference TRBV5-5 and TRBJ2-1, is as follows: DAGVTQSPTHLIKTRGQQVTLRCSPISGHKSVSWYQQVLGQGPQFIFQYYEKEERGRGNFPDRFSARQFPNYSSELNVNALLLGDSALYLCASSMVTGINEQFFGPGTRLTVL.

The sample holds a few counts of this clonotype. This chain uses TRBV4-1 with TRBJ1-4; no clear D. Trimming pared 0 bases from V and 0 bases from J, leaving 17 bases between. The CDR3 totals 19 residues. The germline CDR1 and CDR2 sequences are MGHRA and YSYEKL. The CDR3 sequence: CASSQDPVAALATNEKLFF. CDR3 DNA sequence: TGCGCCAGCAGCCAAGATCCCGTCGCGGCCCTGGCAACTAATGAAAAACTGTTTTTT.

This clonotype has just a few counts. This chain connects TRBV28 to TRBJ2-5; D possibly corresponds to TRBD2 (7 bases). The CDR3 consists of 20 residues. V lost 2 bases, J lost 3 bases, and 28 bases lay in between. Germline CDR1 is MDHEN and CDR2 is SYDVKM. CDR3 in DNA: TGTGCCAGCAGTTTACTCCTTGCGGGAGCTGGGGCCGAGGGGGAAGAGACCCAGTACTTC. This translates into CASSLLLAGAGAEGEETQYF.